The 30 T cell receptor beta chains below were found in one sample sequenced in a study of blood T cells in healthy people across ages. Together with a sample-barcoded 5' primer, a J-beta primer mix was included in a second PCR lasting about 7 to 12 cycles. Using its own MiXCR run on the 5' RACE reads, TCRdb lists one record per CDR3 protein. This table holds some 1.6 million distinct CDR3 sequences, about 35% found once. Sequences were obtained from blood. These receptors were collected from a woman younger than 45 in good health.

The sample holds a few counts of this clonotype. The chain is built from TRBV20-1 and TRBJ2-5, with TRBD2 matching over 9 bases. The J segment lost 2 bases and the V segment lost 3 bases, leaving 4 bases of the junction unmatched. The CDR3 extends over 14 amino acids. In germline, CDR1 is DFQATT, CDR2 SNEGSKA (reference sequence). The CDR3 DNA follows: TGCAGTGCTAGCCGCGGGGGGGCACAAGAGACCCAGTACTTC. Amino acid sequence: CSASRGGAQETQYF.

Comments on this clonotype: A single base separates this from a much larger clone, so it may be a read error. CDR3 DNA: TGCACCACTAACAGGGCAGATACGCGGTATTTT. Amino acid sequence: CTTNRADTRYF. This sequence joins TRBV29-1 and TRBJ2-3; D is possibly TRBD1 (6 bases). CDR1 and CDR2 (germline): SQVTM, ANQGSEA. The length of the CDR3 is 11 residues.

The V and J genes are TRBV6-1 and TRBJ1-1; a weak D match, TRBD1 (6 bases). Germline CDR1 MNHNS, CDR2 SASEGT. V lost 3 bases and J lost 3, with 11 bases in between. CDR3 size: 14 residues. CDR3 coding DNA: TGTGCCAGCAGTGACCTTCGGGGGCACACTGAAGCTTTCTTT. It is translated as CASSDLRGHTEAFF.

The rearrangement uses TRBV10-3 and TRBJ2-3, with D tentatively TRBD2 (5 bases). This CDR3 region has 16 residues. Germline V gives CDR1 ENHRY, CDR2 SYGVKD. With 10 bases removed from V and 2 bases from J, the gap between germline ends came to 22 bases. The CDR3 DNA sequence: TGTGCCACCTCGGAAGCTAGCTGGTCTACCACAGATACGCAGTATTTT. Translation gives CATSEASWSTTDTQYF.

There are many counts of this clonotype. The gene calls are TRBV29-1 and TRBJ2-7; no reliable D call. CDR1 SQVTM and CDR2 ANQGSEA come from the germline V gene. Trimming took 5 bases from V and 3 from J, leaving 2 bases between them. There are 9 residues in the CDR3. The CDR3 bases are TGCAGCGTTCGCTACGAGCAGTACTTC. It encodes CSVRYEQYF.

CDR3 sequence reads: CASSQDSAADTQYF. As DNA, the CDR3 is TGTGCCAGCAGCCAAGACTCGGCTGCAGATACGCAGTATTTT. The chain uses TRBV14 and TRBJ2-3; D ambiguous. This CDR3 has 14 amino acids. CDR1 and CDR2 (germline): SGHDN, FVKESK. Trimming removed 0 bases from V and 4 bases from J, with 8 bases in between.

The chain couples TRBV5-1 to TRBJ1-1; unclear D gene. Germline-derived CDR1 and CDR2 are SGHRS and YFSETQ. This CDR3 is 14 amino acids long. Trimming left V 7 bases short and J 1 base short, with 14 bases between. The DNA of the CDR3 is TGCGCCAGCGGGCTTAGTGTCGGGAACACTGAAGCTTTCTTT. Translating gives CASGLSVGNTEAFF.

This clonotype was seen more than once but under ten times. The genes are TRBV20-1 and TRBJ1-1; the D gene is possibly TRBD1 (5 bases). The CDR3 length is 13 residues. Germline CDR1 and CDR2: DFQATT and SNEGSKA (reference sequence). Trimming took 2 bases from V and 7 from J, leaving 14 bases between them. The CDR3 region has the DNA TGCAGTGCTAGAAAGGGGCAGGTTGTTGAAGCTTTCTTT. This encodes CSARKGQVVEAFF.

This chain uses TRBV7-2 with TRBJ1-2, with D possibly matching TRBD1 (6 bases). There are 16 residues in the CDR3. Trimming took off 0 bases at V and 6 bases at J, with 17 bases between the two ends. Germline V gene sequence: CDR1 SGHTA, CDR2 FQGNSA. CDR3 DNA: TGTGCCAGCAGCTTAGCGGGGTTAGGGGGAAACCATGGCTACACCTTC. Encoded protein: CASSLAGLGGNHGYTF.

This chain links TRBV20-1 with TRBJ1-2, with D unresolved. The CDR3 covers 13 residues. Deletions cut 5 bases from V and 0 bases from J, with 10 bases between. Germline V gene lookup returns CDR1 DFQATT and CDR2 SNEGSKA (reference sequence). The CDR3 loop is CSAVREANYGYTF. CDR3 DNA sequence: TGCAGTGCTGTCCGGGAGGCTAACTATGGCTACACCTTC.

This clonotype was seen repeatedly, ten times or more. The V call is TRBV29-1, the J call TRBJ2-5; 11 bases agree with TRBD1. With 3 bases clipped from V and 4 bases from J, the junction kept 4 bases outside the gene matches. This CDR3 is built from 14 residues. CDR1 SQVTM and CDR2 ANQGSEA come from the germline V gene. The CDR3, as DNA: TGCAGCGTTGAGGGGACAGGGGGTTTAGAGACCCAGTACTTC. It is translated as CSVEGTGGLETQYF.

The V call is TRBV11-1, the J call TRBJ2-2, with TRBD2 matching over 8 bases. V was pared by 2 bases and J by 3 bases, with 5 bases of the junction left unmatched. The CDR3 extends over 16 amino acids. Looked up from germline, CDR1 is SGHAT and CDR2 is FQDESV (reference sequence). CDR3 region: CASSLQRGIHTGELFF. The CDR3, as DNA: TGTGCCAGCAGCTTACAGCGGGGGATCCACACCGGGGAGCTGTTTTTT.

The V call is TRBV12-3 or TRBV12-4, the J call TRBJ2-3, with 9 bases lining up with TRBD2. V gave up 3 bases and J gave up 4 bases; unmatched junction bases: 14. The CDR3 is made up of 18 amino acids. This chain's CDR3 is CASSFRGTSRMGADTQYF. CDR3 coding DNA: TGTGCCAGCAGTTTCCGCGGGACTAGCAGGATGGGGGCAGATACGCAGTATTTT.

The J gene is TRBJ2-3, the V gene TRBV4-1; 10 bases are shared with TRBD1. Germline V gene sequence: CDR1 MGHRA, CDR2 YSYEKL. This CDR3 spans 17 amino acids. Germline trimming cut 3 bases from V and 3 bases from J; bases unmatched to any gene: 9. CDR3 protein: CASSHHQGTGDTDTQYF. In DNA, the CDR3 is TGCGCCAGCAGCCACCACCAAGGGACAGGGGATACAGATACGCAGTATTTT.

This clonotype was picked up a small number of times. This chain connects TRBV10-3 to TRBJ1-2; 9 bases fit TRBD1. V trimming: 6 bases; J trimming: 4 bases; junction bases outside the gene matches: 6. The CDR3 spans 14 residues. Germline assignment: CDR1 ENHRY and CDR2 SYGVKD. The CDR3 reads CAISHRGPLYGYTF. The CDR3 region has the DNA TGTGCCATCAGCCACAGGGGGCCCCTCTATGGCTACACCTTC.

This clonotype was seen many times. At one boundary the junction diverges from the germline segment, which might be a read error. The genes are TRBV18 and TRBJ2-1, with 8 bases identical to TRBD2. The V gene's germline CDR1 is KGHSH and CDR2 LQKENI. The CDR3 contains 12 residues. The CDR3 region is CASSPGLGEQFF. The CDR3 nucleotides are TGCGCCAGCAGTCCGGGACTAGGAGAGCAGTTCTTC.

This clonotype has a handful of counts. This sequence joins TRBV7-9 and TRBJ1-2; 9 positions match TRBD1. The trim removed 5 bases at V and 10 bases at J, leaving 11 bases unmatched. CDR1 and CDR2 from the germline V gene are SEHNR and FQNEAQ (reference sequence). This CDR3 has 14 residues. The CDR3 spells CASSQTGGNLVYTF. The DNA for the CDR3 is TGTGCCAGCAGCCAAACAGGGGGCAATCTCGTCTACACCTTC. The complete variable domain, with remaining parts taken from reference TRBV7-9 and TRBJ1-2, reads DTGVSQNPRHKITKRGQNVTFRCDPISEHNRLYWYRQTLGQGPEFLTYFQNEAQLEKSRLLSDRFSAERPKGSFSTLEIQRTEQGDSAMYLCASSQTGGNLVYTFGSGTRLTVV.

This clonotype was observed a single time. DNA for the CDR3: TGTGCCAGCAGCTTAGCAGGGGGCGCAAACGAGCGGTACTTC. Its protein product is CASSLAGGANERYF. The chain is built from TRBV7-6 and TRBJ2-5, with 7 bases that match TRBD1. CDR3 length: 14 residues. The V gene end was trimmed by 0 bases and the J gene end by 13 bases; junction bases not matched to a gene: 11. Per the germline V gene, CDR1 is SGHVS and CDR2 is FNYEAQ.

The chain recombines TRBV13 with TRBJ2-3; a possible D gene is TRBD2 (5 bases). Trimming left V 5 bases short and J 2 bases short, with 14 bases between. This CDR3 has 15 amino acids. The germline gives CDR1 PRHDT, CDR2 FYEKMQ (reference sequence). The CDR3 region is CASSLSPGDTDTQYF. The CDR3 region has the DNA TGTGCCAGCAGCCTCTCGCCCGGGGACACAGATACGCAGTATTTT.

Remarks on this clonotype: Being one base from a much bigger clone, this may be a read error. This chain uses TRBV20-1 with TRBJ2-1; 11 bases are shared with TRBD1. The CDR3 has 14 amino acids. CDR1 is DFQATT and CDR2 is SNEGSKA in the germline V gene (reference sequence). Germline trimming cut 5 bases from V and 3 bases from J; bases unmatched to any gene: 3. CDR3: CSAGGQGDYNEQFF. DNA for the CDR3: TGCAGTGCTGGGGGACAGGGGGACTACAATGAGCAGTTCTTC.

The J gene is TRBJ2-5, the V gene TRBV19; no clear D. Germline lookup yields CDR1 LNHDA and CDR2 SQIVND (reference sequence). The CDR3 covers 18 residues. V lost 2 bases and J 0 bases, leaving 19 bases between the germline ends. CDR3 sequence (DNA): TGTGCCAGTAGTATAACCGGCTCCGACTGGGAATACCAAGAGACCCAGTACTTC. As protein: CASSITGSDWEYQETQYF.

This chain uses TRBV6-6 with TRBJ2-1; D could derive from TRBD1 or TRBD2 (5 bases each). Germline V gives CDR1 MNHNY, CDR2 SVGAGI (reference sequence). The CDR3 has 16 residues. The V end was cut by 10 bases, the J end by 4 bases, with 23 bases between. CDR3: CATQTRGESDYNEQFF. The CDR3 nucleotides read TGTGCCACCCAAACGAGGGGAGAAAGTGATTACAATGAGCAGTTCTTC.

The chain couples TRBV20-1 to TRBJ1-1, with TRBD1 as a possible D gene (6 bases). Germline CDR1 is DFQATT and CDR2 is SNEGSKA (reference sequence). The V and J ends lost 3 bases and 2 bases respectively, with 10 bases between them. The CDR3 consists of 13 residues. The CDR3 DNA is TGCAGTGCTAGCGGGACACAAAACACTGAAGCTTTCTTT. It translates to CSASGTQNTEAFF.

The V call is TRBV11-2, the J call TRBJ1-2; no clear D gene. CDR1 and CDR2 (germline): SGHAT, FQNNGV. Deletions cut 2 bases from V and 3 bases from J, with 13 bases between. The CDR3 is 15 residues long. The CDR3 spells CASSLQALGHYGYTF. In DNA form, the CDR3 reads TGTGCCAGCAGCTTACAAGCCCTAGGTCACTATGGCTACACCTTC. The whole variable domain, remainder taken from reference TRBV11-2 and TRBJ1-2, is EAGVAQSPRYKIIEKRQSVAFWCNPISGHATLYWYQQILGQGPKLLIQFQNNGVVDDSQLPKDRFSAERLKGVDSTLKIQPAKLEDSAVYLCASSLQALGHYGYTFGSGTRLTVV.

This clonotype came up a few times. The genes are TRBV27 and TRBJ2-3; D tentatively reads TRBD1 or TRBD2 (5 bases each). V was pared by 1 base and J by 6 bases, with 8 bases between. Germline assignment: CDR1 MNHEY and CDR2 SMNVEV (reference sequence). The CDR3 totals 13 residues. CDR3 sequence reads: CASSLYEGDTQYF. In DNA form, the CDR3 reads TGTGCCAGCAGTTTATATGAGGGGGATACGCAGTATTTT.

The rearrangement uses TRBV6-1 and TRBJ2-3; no definite D call. This CDR3 has 11 amino acids. V was trimmed by 7 bases and J by 2 bases, leaving 4 bases between them. The germline CDR1 and CDR2 sequences are MNHNS and SASEGT. The CDR3 DNA reads TGTGCCAGCAAGGCCACAGATACGCAGTATTTT. Translating gives CASKATDTQYF.

This clonotype was detected a few times. The J gene is TRBJ2-5, the V gene TRBV30; 9 nucleotides agree with TRBD1. The CDR3 covers 13 residues. Trimming at V came to 2 bases and at J to 5 bases, leaving 3 bases not matched to a gene. Looked up from germline, CDR1 is GTSNPN and CDR2 is SVGIG (reference sequence). CDR3 DNA sequence: TGTGCCTGGAGTCACGACAGGGGGGAGACCCAGTACTTC. Its translation is CAWSHDRGETQYF.

This chain links TRBV3-1 with TRBJ2-1; 14 bases are shared with TRBD2. The CDR3 covers 20 residues. The J segment lost 2 bases and the V segment lost 1 base, leaving 10 bases of the junction unmatched. Germline lookup yields CDR1 LGHDT and CDR2 YNNKEL (reference sequence). The CDR3 sequence: CASSQGTSGRSGMAYNEQFF. The CDR3 bases are TGTGCCAGCAGCCAAGGGACTAGCGGGAGGTCCGGGATGGCCTACAATGAGCAGTTCTTC.

Ten or more counts support this clonotype. The J gene is TRBJ2-7, the V gene TRBV27, with 11 positions matching TRBD2. The CDR3 length is 15 residues. With 4 bases clipped from V and 2 bases from J, the junction kept 4 bases outside the gene matches. Germline assignment: CDR1 MNHEY and CDR2 SMNVEV (reference sequence). CDR3: CASSSGTSGTYEQYF. The CDR3 DNA is TGTGCCAGCAGTTCTGGGACTAGCGGAACCTACGAGCAGTACTTC.

In DNA, the CDR3 is TGTGCCAGCAGCAATGAGGCCCCGTCGGCGCAGTATTTT. Amino acid sequence: CASSNEAPSAQYF. The chain links TRBV21-1 to TRBJ2-3; the D call in the table, TRBD2, was not verified against the DNA. TRBV21-1 is given as a pseudogene. CDR3 length: 13 amino acids.